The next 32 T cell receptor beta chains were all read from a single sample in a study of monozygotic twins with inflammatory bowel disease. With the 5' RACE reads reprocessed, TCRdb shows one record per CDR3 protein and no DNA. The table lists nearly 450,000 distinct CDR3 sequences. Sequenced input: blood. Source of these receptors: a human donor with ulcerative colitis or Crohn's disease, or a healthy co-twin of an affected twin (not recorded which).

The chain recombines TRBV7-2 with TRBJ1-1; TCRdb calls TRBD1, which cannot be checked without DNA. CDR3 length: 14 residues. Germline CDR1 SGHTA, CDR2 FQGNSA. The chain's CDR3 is CASSFQGTYTEAFF. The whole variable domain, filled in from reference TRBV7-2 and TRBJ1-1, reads GAGVSQSPSNKVTEKGKDVELRCDPISGHTALYWYRQSLGQGLEFLIYFQGNSAPDKSGLPSDRFSAERTGGSVSTLTIQRTQQEDSAVYLCASSFQGTYTEAFFGQGTRLTVV.

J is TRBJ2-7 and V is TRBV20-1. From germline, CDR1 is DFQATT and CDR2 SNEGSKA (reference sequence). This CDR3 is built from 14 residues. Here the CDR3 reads CSAPKNGPSYEQYF.

CDR3 region: CASSAYGTGSSYTF. The chain has TRBV2 and TRBJ1-2; without DNA, the TCRdb call of TRBD1 cannot be checked. Germline values: CDR1 SNHLY, CDR2 FYNNEI. This CDR3 is 14 amino acids long.

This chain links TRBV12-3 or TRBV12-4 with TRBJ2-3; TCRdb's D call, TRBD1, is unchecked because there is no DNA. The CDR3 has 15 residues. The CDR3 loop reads CASSLPGQGKDTQYF.

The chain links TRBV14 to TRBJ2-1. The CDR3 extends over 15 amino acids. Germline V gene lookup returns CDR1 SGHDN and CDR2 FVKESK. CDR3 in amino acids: CASSQKSAYYNEQFF. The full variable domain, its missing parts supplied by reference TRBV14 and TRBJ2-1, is EAGVTQFPSHSVIEKGQTVTLRCDPISGHDNLYWYRRVMGKEIKFLLHFVKESKQDESGMPNNRFLAERTGGTYSTLKVQPAELEDSGVYFCASSQKSAYYNEQFFGPGTRLTVL.

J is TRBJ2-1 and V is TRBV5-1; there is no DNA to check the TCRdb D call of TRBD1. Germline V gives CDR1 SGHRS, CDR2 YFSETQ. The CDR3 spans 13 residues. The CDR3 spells CASRSGTGYEQFF.

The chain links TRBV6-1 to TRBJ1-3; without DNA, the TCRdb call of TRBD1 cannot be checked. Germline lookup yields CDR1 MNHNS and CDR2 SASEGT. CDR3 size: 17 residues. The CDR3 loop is CASSRQGNSHSGNTIYF.

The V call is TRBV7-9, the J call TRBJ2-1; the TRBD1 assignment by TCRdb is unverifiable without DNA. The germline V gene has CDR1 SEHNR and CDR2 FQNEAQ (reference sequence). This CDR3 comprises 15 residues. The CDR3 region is CASTPGTGGYNEQFF.

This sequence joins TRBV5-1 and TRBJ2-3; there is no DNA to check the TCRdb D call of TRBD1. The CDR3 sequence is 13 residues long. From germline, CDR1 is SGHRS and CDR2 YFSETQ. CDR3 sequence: CASGGTSTDTQYF.

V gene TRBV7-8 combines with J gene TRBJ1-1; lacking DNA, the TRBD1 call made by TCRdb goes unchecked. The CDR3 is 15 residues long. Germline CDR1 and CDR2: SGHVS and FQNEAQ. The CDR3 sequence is CASSFLTGGHTEAFF.

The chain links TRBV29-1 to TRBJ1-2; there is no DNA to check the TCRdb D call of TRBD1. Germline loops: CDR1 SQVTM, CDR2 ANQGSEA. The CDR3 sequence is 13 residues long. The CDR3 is CSVVGQGGYGYTF.

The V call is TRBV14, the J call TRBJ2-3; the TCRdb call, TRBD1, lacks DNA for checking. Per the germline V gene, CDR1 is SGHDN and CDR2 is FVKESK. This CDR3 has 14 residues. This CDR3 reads CASSHGIVTDTQYF.

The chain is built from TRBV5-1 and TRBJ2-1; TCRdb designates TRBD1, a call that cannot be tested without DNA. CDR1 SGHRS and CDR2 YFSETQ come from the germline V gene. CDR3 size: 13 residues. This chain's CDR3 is CASAGSRGGEQFF. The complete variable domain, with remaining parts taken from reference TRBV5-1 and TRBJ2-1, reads KAGVTQTPRYLIKTRGQQVTLSCSPISGHRSVSWYQQTPGQGLQFLFEYFSETQRNKGNFPGRFSGRQFSNSRSEMNVSTLELGDSALYLCASAGSRGGEQFFGPGTRLTVL.

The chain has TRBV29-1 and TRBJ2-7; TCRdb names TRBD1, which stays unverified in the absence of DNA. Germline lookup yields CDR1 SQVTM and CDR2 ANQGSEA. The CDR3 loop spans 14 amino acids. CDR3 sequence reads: CSVEDWGQVYEQYF.

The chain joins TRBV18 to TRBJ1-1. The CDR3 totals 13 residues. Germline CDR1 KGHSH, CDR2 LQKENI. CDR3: CASSPSTRTEAFF.

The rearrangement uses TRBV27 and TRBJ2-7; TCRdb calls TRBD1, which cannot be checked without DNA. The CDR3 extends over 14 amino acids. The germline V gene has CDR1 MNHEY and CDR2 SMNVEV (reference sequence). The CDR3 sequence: CASSSLYSPSEQYF.

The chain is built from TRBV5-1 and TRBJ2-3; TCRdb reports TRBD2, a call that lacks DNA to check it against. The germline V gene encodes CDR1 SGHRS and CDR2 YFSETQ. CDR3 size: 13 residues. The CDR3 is CASRAGPPDTQYF.

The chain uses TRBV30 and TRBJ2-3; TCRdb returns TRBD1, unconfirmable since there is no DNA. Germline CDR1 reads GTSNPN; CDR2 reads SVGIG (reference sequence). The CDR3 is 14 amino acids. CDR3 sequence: CAWNHAGSTDTQYF.

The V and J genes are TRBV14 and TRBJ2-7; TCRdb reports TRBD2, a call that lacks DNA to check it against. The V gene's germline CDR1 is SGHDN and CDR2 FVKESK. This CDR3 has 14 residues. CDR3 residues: CASSPSGSEYEQYF. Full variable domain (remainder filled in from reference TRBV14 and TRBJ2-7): EAGVTQFPSHSVIEKGQTVTLRCDPISGHDNLYWYRRVMGKEIKFLLHFVKESKQDESGMPNNRFLAERTGGTYSTLKVQPAELEDSGVYFCASSPSGSEYEQYFGPGTRLTVT.

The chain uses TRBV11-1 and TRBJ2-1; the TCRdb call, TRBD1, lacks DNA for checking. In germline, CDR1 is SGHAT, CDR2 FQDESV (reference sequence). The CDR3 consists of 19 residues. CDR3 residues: CASSSEGGGTGVPYNEQFF.

The CDR3 reads CASSRAVKGGEQYF. V gene TRBV7-9 combines with J gene TRBJ2-7; TCRdb's assignment of TRBD2 cannot be checked, as there is no DNA. This CDR3 has 14 amino acids. Germline V gene data show CDR1 as SEHNR and CDR2 as FQNEAQ (reference sequence).

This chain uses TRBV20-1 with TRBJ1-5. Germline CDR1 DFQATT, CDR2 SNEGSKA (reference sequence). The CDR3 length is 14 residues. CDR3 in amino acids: CSVERGGDYQPQHF.

This CDR3 is CASSETGNNQPQHF. The V call is TRBV6-1, the J call TRBJ1-5; TCRdb selects TRBD1, and the lack of DNA leaves this call unchecked. Germline V CDR1 and CDR2: MNHNS, SASEGT. The CDR3 sequence is 14 residues long.

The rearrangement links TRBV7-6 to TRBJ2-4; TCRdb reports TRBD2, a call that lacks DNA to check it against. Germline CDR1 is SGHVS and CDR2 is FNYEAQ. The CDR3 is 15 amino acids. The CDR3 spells CASSLVEGAKNIQYF.

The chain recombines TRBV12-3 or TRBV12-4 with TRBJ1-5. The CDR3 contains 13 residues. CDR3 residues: CASSLGLLTPQHF.

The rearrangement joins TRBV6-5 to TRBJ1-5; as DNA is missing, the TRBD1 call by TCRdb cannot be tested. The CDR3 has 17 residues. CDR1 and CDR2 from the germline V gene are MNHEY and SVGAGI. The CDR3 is CASSFFRTALGGQPQHF.

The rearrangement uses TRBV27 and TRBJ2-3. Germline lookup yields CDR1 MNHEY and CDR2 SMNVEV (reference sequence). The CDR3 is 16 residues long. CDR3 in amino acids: CASSFGSSKITDTQYF.

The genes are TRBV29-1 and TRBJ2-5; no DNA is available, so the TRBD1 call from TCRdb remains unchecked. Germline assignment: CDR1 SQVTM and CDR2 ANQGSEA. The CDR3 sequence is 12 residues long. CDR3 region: CSAHRGEKTQYF.

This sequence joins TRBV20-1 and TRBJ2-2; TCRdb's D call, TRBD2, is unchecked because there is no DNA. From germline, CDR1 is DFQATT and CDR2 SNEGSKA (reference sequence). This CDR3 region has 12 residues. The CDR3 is CSASGGAGELFF.

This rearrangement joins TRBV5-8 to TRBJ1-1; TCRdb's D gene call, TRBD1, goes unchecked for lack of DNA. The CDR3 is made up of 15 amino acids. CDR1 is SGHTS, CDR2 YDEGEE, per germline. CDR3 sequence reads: CASSLWGDRRTEAFF. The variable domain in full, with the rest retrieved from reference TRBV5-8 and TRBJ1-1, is EAGVTQSPTHLIKTRGQQATLRCSPISGHTSVYWYQQALGLGLQFLLWYDEGEERNRGNFPPRFSGRQFPNYSSELNVNALELEDSALYLCASSLWGDRRTEAFFGQGTRLTVV.

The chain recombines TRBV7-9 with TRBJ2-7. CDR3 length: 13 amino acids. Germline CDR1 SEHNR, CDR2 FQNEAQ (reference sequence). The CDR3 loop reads CASSFQPLYEQYF.

This CDR3 is CASSQELKGNSYEQYF. The chain joins TRBV3-1 to TRBJ2-7; the TCRdb call, TRBD2, lacks DNA for checking. This CDR3 contains 16 residues. Germline CDR1 and CDR2: LGHDT and YNNKEL (reference sequence).